The next 14 T cell receptor beta chains were all read from a single sample in a study of blood T cell repertoires in COVID-19. Data came from immunoSEQ multiplex PCR; TCRdb stores just in-frame clones and leaves some out. Among 270,000 or so clones listed, around 81% were seen once. The specimen sequenced was PBMCs or T cells enriched from blood (not recorded which). The receptor source for this set is a man in his forties or fifties who had recovered from COVID-19.

The chain uses TRBV5-3 and TRBJ1-2, with 10 bases fitting TRBD1. TRBV5-3 falls under the ORF class, with uncertain function. The CDR3 extends over 17 amino acids. Losses at the gene ends were 4 bases for V and 4 bases for J; bases not matched to a gene: 13. CDR3 sequence: CARSPRQGAESCYGYTF. The CDR3 DNA is TGTGCCAGAAGCCCTCGACAGGGGGCAGAGAGTTGCTATGGCTACACCTTC.

This clone turned up a few times. V and J are TRBV5-1 and TRBJ1-3; D might be TRBD1 (5 bases). The length of the CDR3 is 14 residues. From germline, CDR1 is SGHRS and CDR2 YFSETQ. V was shortened by 4 bases and J by 2 bases, with 10 bases between the two germline ends. CDR3 bases: TGCGCCAGCAGCCACGAAGGGGCTGGAAACACCATATATTTT. This encodes CASSHEGAGNTIYF.

A few counts support this clone. The rearrangement links TRBV28 to TRBJ2-7; 7 bases match TRBD2. Germline trimming cut 10 bases from V and 2 bases from J; bases unmatched to any gene: 5. Germline V CDR1 and CDR2: MDHEN, SYDVKM. The CDR3 length is 12 residues. The CDR3 DNA sequence: TGTGCCACCAGGACTAGGCCCTACGAGCAGTACTTC. The encoded protein is CATRTRPYEQYF.

This clone occurred once. The rearrangement joins TRBV19 to TRBJ2-1; 9 bases are a match to TRBD1. With V trimmed by 2 bases and J by 2 bases, 4 bases remained unmatched. The length of the CDR3 is 16 residues. Germline V gene data show CDR1 as LNHDA and CDR2 as SQIVND (reference sequence). CDR3 loop: CASSIMGTGPYNEQFF. The CDR3, as DNA: TGTGCCAGTAGTATAATGGGGACAGGGCCCTACAATGAGCAGTTCTTC.

The chain has TRBV29-1 and TRBJ2-7; TRBD1 matches 11 bases. The V gene's germline CDR1 is SQVTM and CDR2 ANQGSEA. This CDR3 contains 14 residues. The trim removed 5 bases at V and 4 bases at J, leaving 7 bases unmatched. The CDR3 spells CSVSQDRGQYEQYF. In DNA, the CDR3 is TGCAGCGTTAGTCAGGACAGGGGGCAGTACGAGCAGTACTTC.

CDR3 residues: CAIMGQGLDTEAFF. CDR3 nucleotides: TGTGCCATCATGGGACAGGGTCTGGATACTGAAGCTTTCTTT. This chain connects TRBV10-3 to TRBJ1-1, with 9 nucleotides matching TRBD1. The CDR3 covers 14 residues. The V segment lost 7 bases and the J segment 5 bases; nucleotides outside the gene matches: 8. Germline CDR1 reads ENHRY; CDR2 reads SYGVKD.

The J gene is TRBJ1-5, the V gene TRBV27; D may be TRBD1 (5 bases). In germline, CDR1 is MNHEY, CDR2 SMNVEV (reference sequence). With 10 bases removed from V and 3 bases from J, the gap between germline ends came to 16 bases. This CDR3 spans 14 amino acids. CDR3 sequence (DNA): TGTGCCACCTTAGGCAGGGCGACCAATCAGCCCCAGCATTTT. Amino acids: CATLGRATNQPQHF.

CDR3 nucleotide sequence: TGCGCCAGCAAAGTCAGGGCAGGGGATCAGCCCCAGCATTTT. Residues: CASKVRAGDQPQHF. V is TRBV10-2 and J is TRBJ1-5, with D perhaps TRBD1 (6 bases). This CDR3 has 14 residues. The V gene's germline CDR1 is WSHSY and CDR2 SAAADI. V was shortened by 7 bases and J by 5 bases, with 15 bases between the two germline ends.

V gene TRBV27 combines with J gene TRBJ2-2, with TRBD1 matching over 8 bases. The ends lost 3 bases at V and 1 base at J; junction bases unmatched: 4. Germline CDR1 is MNHEY and CDR2 is SMNVEV (reference sequence). CDR3 length: 16 amino acids. Here the CDR3 DNA reads TGTGCCAGCAGTTTCTCAGGGGGCGGGAACACCGGGGAGCTGTTTTTT. Amino acids: CASSFSGGGNTGELFF.

The chain employs TRBV9 and TRBJ2-7; D is unclear. The V end was cut by 4 bases, the J end by 2 bases, with 16 bases between. The length of the CDR3 is 15 residues. Per germline, CDR1 SGDLS and CDR2 YYNGEE. Here the CDR3 DNA reads TGTGCCAGCAGCCCCCTAGTTCCATCAACCTACGAGCAGTACTTC. Translating it yields CASSPLVPSTYEQYF.

The gene calls are TRBV27 and TRBJ2-3; 10 nucleotides agree with TRBD2. Germline CDR1 reads MNHEY; CDR2 reads SMNVEV (reference sequence). Unmatched junction bases numbered 17, after V lost 8 bases and J lost 3 bases. The length of the CDR3 is 18 residues. CDR3 region: CASRPHPSGRAGTDTQYF. CDR3 sequence (DNA): TGTGCCAGCCGACCCCACCCCAGCGGGAGGGCCGGGACAGATACGCAGTATTTT.

V gene TRBV5-1 combines with J gene TRBJ2-1; D gene unclear. V was shortened by 1 base and J by 4 bases, with 12 bases between the two germline ends. The CDR3 sequence is 15 residues long. Germline V gene data show CDR1 as SGHRS and CDR2 as YFSETQ. The CDR3 coding sequence is TGCGCCAGCAGCTTGTCCACTGGGCCTTACAATGAGCAGTTCTTC. This sequence encodes CASSLSTGPYNEQFF.

The rearrangement links TRBV11-3 to TRBJ1-1; 9 nucleotides match TRBD1. Trimming took 1 base from V and 4 from J; bases not matched to a gene: 10. Germline CDR1 reads SGHNT; CDR2 reads YENEEA. This CDR3 comprises 17 residues. This chain's CDR3 is CASSLGGDRVPGTEAFF. For the CDR3, the DNA is TGTGCCAGCAGCTTAGGAGGGGACAGGGTCCCTGGCACTGAAGCTTTCTTT. Complete variable domain (other parts from reference TRBV11-3 and TRBJ1-1): EAGVVQSPRYKIIEKKQPVAFWCNPISGHNTLYWYLQNLGQGPELLIRYENEEAVDDSQLPKDRFSAERLKGVDSTLKIQPAELGDSAVYLCASSLGGDRVPGTEAFFGQGTRLTVV.

The V call is TRBV27, the J call TRBJ2-3, with 7 bases identical to TRBD2. Germline CDR1 reads MNHEY; CDR2 reads SMNVEV (reference sequence). V lost 6 bases to trimming and J lost 4 bases; unmatched junction nucleotides: 13. This CDR3 is built from 16 residues. The CDR3 loop is CASSSRWEGFSDTQYF. CDR3 DNA sequence: TGTGCCAGCAGCTCACGATGGGAGGGGTTCTCAGATACGCAGTATTTT.